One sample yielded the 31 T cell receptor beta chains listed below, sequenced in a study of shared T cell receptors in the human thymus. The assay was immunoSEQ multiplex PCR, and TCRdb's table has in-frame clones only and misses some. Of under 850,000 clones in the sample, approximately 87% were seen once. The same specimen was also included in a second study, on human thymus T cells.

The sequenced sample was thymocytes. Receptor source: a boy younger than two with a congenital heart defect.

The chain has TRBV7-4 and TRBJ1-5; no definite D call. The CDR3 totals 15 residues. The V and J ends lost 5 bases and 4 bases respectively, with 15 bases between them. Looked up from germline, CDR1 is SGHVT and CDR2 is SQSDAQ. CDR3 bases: TGTGCCAGCAGCCCTAGGTTGCGTGGAAATCAGCCCCAGCATTTT. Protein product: CASSPRLRGNQPQHF.

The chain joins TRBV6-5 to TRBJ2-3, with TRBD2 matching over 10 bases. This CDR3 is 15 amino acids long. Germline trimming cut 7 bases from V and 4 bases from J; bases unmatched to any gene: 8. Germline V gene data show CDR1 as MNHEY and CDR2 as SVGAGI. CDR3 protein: CASTPSGRASDTQYF. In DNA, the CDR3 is TGTGCCAGCACCCCCAGCGGGAGGGCCTCAGATACGCAGTATTTT.

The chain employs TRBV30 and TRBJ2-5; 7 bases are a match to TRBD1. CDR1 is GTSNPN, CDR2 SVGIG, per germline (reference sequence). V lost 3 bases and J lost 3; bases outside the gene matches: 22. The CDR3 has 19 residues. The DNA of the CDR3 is TGTGCCTGGAGAGAAAGGGGTCCGGGGACAGAGTCACTAGAAGAGACCCAGTACTTC. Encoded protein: CAWRERGPGTESLEETQYF.

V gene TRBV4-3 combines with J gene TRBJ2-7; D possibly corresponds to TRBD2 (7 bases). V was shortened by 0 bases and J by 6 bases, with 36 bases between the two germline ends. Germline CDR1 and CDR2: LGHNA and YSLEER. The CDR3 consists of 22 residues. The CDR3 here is CASSQEMQGRESYGGSGFEQYF. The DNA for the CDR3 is TGCGCCAGCAGCCAAGAAATGCAGGGGAGGGAGAGTTATGGCGGGTCAGGCTTCGAGCAGTACTTC.

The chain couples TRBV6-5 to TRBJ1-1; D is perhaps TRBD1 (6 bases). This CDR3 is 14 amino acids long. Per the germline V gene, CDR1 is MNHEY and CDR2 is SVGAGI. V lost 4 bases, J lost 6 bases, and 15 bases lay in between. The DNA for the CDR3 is TGTGCCAGCAGTTTTGGTCCAGGGGTGGCTGAAGCTTTCTTT. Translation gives CASSFGPGVAEAFF.

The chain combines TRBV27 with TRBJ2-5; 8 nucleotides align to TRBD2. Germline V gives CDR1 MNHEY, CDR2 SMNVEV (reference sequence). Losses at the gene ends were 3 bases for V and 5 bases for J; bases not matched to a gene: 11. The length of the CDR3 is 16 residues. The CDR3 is CASSFHTPGGGETQYF. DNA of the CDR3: TGTGCCAGCAGTTTCCACACCCCGGGCGGGGGGGAGACCCAGTACTTC.

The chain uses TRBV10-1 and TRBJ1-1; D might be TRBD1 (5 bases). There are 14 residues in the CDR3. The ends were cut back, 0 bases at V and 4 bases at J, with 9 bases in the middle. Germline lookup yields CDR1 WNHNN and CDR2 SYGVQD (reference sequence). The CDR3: CASSESGEGTEAFF. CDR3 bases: TGCGCCAGCAGTGAGTCGGGGGAGGGCACTGAAGCTTTCTTT.

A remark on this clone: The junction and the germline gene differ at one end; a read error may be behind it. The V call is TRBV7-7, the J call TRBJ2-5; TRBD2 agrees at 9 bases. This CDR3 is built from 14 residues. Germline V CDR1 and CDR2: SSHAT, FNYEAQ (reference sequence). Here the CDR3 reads CASSASGDVETQYF. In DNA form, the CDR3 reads TGTGCTAGCAGCGCTAGCGGGGACGTAGAGACCCAGTACTTC.

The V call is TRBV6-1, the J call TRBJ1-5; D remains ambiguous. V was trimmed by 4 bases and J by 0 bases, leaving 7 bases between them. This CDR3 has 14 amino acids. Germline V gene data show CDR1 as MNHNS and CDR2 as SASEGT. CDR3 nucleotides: TGTGCCAGCAGTGGACACCCTAGCAATCAGCCCCAGCATTTT. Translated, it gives CASSGHPSNQPQHF.

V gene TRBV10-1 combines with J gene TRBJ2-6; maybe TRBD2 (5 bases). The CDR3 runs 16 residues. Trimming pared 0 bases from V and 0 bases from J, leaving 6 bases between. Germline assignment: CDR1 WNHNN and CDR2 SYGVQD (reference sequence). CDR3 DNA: TGCGCCAGCAGTGAGTCTGGGAGCTCTGGGGCCAACGTCCTGACTTTC. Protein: CASSESGSSGANVLTF.

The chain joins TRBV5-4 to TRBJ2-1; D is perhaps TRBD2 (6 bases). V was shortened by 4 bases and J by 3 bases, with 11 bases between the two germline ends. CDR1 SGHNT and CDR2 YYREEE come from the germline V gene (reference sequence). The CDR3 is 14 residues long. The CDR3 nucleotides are TGTGCCAGCAGCGATAGCGGAAACTACAATGAGCAGTTCTTC. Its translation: CASSDSGNYNEQFF.

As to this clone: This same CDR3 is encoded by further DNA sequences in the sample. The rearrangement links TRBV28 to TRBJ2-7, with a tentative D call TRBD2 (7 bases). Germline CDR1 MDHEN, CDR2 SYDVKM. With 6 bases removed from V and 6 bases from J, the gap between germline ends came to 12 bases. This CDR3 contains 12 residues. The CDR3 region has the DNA TGTGCCAGCAGCTGGGGGGGGGCCGAGCAGTACTTC. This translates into CASSWGGAEQYF.

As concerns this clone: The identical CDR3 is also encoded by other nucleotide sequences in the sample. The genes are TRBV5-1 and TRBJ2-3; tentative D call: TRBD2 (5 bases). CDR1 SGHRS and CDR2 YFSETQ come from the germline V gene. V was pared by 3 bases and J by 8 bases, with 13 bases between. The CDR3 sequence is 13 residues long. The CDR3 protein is CASSCRLASTQYF. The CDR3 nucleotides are TGCGCCAGCAGCTGCCGCCTAGCCAGTACGCAGTATTTT.

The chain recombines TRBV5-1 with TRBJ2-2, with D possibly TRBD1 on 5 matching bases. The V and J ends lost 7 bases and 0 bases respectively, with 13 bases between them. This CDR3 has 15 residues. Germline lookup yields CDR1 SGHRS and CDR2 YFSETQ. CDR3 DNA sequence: TGCGCCAGCGGGCGTGGGGCCCCGAACACCGGGGAGCTGTTTTTT. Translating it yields CASGRGAPNTGELFF. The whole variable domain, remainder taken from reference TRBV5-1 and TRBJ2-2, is KAGVTQTPRYLIKTRGQQVTLSCSPISGHRSVSWYQQTPGQGLQFLFEYFSETQRNKGNFPGRFSGRQFSNSRSEMNVSTLELGDSALYLCASGRGAPNTGELFFGEGSRLTVL.

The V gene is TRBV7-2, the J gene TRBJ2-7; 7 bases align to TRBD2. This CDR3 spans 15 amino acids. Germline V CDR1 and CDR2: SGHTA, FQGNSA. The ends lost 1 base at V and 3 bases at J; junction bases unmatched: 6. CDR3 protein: CASSLGGSSSYEQYF. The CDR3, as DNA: TGTGCCAGCAGCTTAGGCGGGAGTTCAAGCTACGAGCAGTACTTC.

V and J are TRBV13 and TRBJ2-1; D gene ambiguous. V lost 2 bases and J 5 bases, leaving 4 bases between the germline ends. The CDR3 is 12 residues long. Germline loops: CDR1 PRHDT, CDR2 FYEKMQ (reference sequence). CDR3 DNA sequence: TGTGCCAGCAGCTTAACAGACAATGAGCAGTTCTTC. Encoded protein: CASSLTDNEQFF.

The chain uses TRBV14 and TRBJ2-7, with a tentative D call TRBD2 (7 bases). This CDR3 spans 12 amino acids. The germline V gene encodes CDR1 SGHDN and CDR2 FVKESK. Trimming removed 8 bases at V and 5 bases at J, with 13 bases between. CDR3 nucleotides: TGTGCCAGCCCCCCGGGGGGCGACGAGCAGTACTTC. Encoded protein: CASPPGGDEQYF.

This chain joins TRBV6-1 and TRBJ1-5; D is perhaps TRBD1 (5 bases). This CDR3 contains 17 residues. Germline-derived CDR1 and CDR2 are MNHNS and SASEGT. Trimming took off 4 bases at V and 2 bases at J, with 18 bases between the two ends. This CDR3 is CASSGLGAGWGNQPQHF. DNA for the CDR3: TGTGCCAGCAGTGGATTAGGGGCCGGTTGGGGCAATCAGCCCCAGCATTTT.

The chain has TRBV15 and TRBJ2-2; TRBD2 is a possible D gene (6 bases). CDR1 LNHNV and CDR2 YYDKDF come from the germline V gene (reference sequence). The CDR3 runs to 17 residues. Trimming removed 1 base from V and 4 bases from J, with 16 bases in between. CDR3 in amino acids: CATSRVRLGRGTGELFF. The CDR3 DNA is TGTGCCACCAGCAGAGTACGACTCGGGCGGGGCACCGGGGAGCTGTTTTTT. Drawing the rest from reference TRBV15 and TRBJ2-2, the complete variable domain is DAMVIQNPRYQVTQFGKPVTLSCSQTLNHNVMYWYQQKSSQAPKLLFHYYDKDFNNEADTPDNFQSRRPNTSFCFLDIRSPGLGDTAMYLCATSRVRLGRGTGELFFGEGSRLTVL.

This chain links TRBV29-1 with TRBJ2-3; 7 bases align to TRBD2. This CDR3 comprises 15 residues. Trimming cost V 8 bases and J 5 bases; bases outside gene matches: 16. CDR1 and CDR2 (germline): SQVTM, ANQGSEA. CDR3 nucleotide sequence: TGCAGCTTGGGCGGTGGGGGGGTCGTCCGAGATACGCAGTATTTT. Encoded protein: CSLGGGGVVRDTQYF.

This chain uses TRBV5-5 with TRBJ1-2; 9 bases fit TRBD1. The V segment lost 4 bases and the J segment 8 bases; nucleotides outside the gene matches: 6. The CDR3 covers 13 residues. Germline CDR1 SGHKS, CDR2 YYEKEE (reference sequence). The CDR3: CASSRQGVGGYTF. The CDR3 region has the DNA TGTGCCAGCAGCCGACAGGGGGTTGGAGGCTACACCTTC.

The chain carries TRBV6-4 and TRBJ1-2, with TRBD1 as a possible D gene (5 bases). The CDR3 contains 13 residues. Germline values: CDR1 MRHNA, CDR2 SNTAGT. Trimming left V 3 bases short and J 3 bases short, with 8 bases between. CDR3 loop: CASSEGEDYGYTF. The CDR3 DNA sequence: TGTGCCAGCAGTGAGGGGGAGGACTATGGCTACACCTTC.

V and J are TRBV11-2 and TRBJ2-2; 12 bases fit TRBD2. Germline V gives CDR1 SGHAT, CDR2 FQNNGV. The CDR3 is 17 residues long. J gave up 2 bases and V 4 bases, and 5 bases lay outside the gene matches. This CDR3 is CASSSRTSGNNTGELFF. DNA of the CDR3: TGTGCCAGCAGCTCCCGGACTAGCGGGAACAACACCGGGGAGCTGTTTTTT. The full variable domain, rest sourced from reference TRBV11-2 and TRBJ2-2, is EAGVAQSPRYKIIEKRQSVAFWCNPISGHATLYWYQQILGQGPKLLIQFQNNGVVDDSQLPKDRFSAERLKGVDSTLKIQPAKLEDSAVYLCASSSRTSGNNTGELFFGEGSRLTVL.

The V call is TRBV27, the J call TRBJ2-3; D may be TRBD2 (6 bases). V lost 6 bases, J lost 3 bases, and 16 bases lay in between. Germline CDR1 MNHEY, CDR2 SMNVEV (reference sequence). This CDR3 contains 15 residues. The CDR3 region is CASSPLFRETDTQYF. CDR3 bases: TGTGCCAGCAGCCCCCTCTTTCGGGAGACAGATACGCAGTATTTT.

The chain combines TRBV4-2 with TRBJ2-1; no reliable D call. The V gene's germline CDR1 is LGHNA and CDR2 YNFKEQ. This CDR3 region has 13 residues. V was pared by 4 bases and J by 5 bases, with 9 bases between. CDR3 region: CASSPRQNNEQFF. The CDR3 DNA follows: TGTGCCAGCAGCCCCCGCCAGAACAATGAGCAGTTCTTC.

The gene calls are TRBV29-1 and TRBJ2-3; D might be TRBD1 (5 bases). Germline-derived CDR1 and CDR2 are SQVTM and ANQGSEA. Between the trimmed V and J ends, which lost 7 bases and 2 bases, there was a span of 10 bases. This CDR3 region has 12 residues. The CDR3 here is CSAGPYTDTQYF. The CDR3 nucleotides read TGCAGCGCAGGGCCGTACACAGATACGCAGTATTTT.

The CDR3 region has the DNA TGTGCCAGCAGTTCCCCGCGACTAGCGGGAGGAAGTGAGCAGTTCTTC. This encodes CASSSPRLAGGSEQFF. The chain combines TRBV27 with TRBJ2-1, with 13 bases aligning to TRBD2. V lost 4 bases and J lost 9; bases outside the gene matches: 9. CDR1 MNHEY and CDR2 SMNVEV come from the germline V gene (reference sequence). This CDR3 has 16 amino acids.

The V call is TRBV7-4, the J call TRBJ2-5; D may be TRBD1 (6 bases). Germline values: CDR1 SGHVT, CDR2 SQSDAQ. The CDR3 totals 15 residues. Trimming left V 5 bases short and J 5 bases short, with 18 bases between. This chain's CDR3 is CASSPLPQGRETQYF. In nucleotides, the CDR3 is TGTGCCAGCAGCCCTTTGCCGCAGGGGCGGGAGACCCAGTACTTC.

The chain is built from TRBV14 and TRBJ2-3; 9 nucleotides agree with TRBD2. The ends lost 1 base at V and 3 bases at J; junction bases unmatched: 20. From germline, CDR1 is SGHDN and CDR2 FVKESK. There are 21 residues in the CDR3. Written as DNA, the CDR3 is TGTGCCAGCAGCCAAGTAGACAGACACATAGCGGGAGTCTTGGGGACAGATACGCAGTATTTT. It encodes CASSQVDRHIAGVLGTDTQYF.

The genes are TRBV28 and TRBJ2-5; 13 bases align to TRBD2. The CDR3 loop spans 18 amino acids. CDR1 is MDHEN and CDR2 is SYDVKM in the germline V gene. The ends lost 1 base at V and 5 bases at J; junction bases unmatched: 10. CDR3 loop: CASSLLGTSGTDEETQYF. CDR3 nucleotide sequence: TGTGCCAGCAGTTTATTAGGGACTAGCGGGACGGATGAGGAGACCCAGTACTTC.

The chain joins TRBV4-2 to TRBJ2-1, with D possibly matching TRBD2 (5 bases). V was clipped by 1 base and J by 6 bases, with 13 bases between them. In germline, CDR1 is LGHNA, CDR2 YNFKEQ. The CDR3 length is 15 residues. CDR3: CASSQVRLGGNEQFF. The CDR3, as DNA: TGTGCCAGCAGCCAAGTTCGGCTAGGAGGCAATGAGCAGTTCTTC.